The clone carrying this TCR beta chain was recorded many times. TCRdb ran MiXCR on the reads and lists one entry per CDR3 protein. Of about 460,000 distinct CDR3 sequences in the sample, around 10% were seen once. This CDR3 spans 12 amino acids. Trimming shortened V by 5 bases and J by 7 bases, and 8 bases separated the two germline ends. Germline V gene sequence: CDR1 MNHEY, CDR2 SVGEGT. The data originate from a study of T cell repertoires in cytomegalovirus infection. Material: PBMCs. This chain joins TRBV6-2 or TRBV6-3 and TRBJ1-4; D is unresolved. This TCR was sampled from a human donor in good health (CMV status not recorded). Some clones in this sample may be carry-over from other donors' samples. The DNA of the CDR3 is TGTGCCAGCAGTACTATCGGTGAAAAACTGTTTTTT. This gives the protein CASSTIGEKLFF.